This TCR beta chain was sequenced for a study of tumour-infiltrating T cells in Burkitt lymphoma. Looking at the study overall: Repertoire clonality predicted overall and progression-free survival.

The CDR3 length is 18 residues. Germline V gene data show CDR1 as SSHAT and CDR2 as FNYEAQ (reference sequence). As for this clone: One end of the junction does not line up with germline, which may come from a read error.

Assay: immunoSEQ multiplex PCR; the TCRdb copy retains only in-frame clones and omits some. The sample yields fewer than 5,000 clones, more than 15% seen once. The sample comprised tumor tissue. This receptor was obtained from a human donor with diffuse large B-cell lymphoma. Some clones in this sample may be carry-over from other donors' samples. V and J are TRBV7-7 and TRBJ2-6; TRBD1 matches at 9 bases. The CDR3 DNA reads TGTGCTAGCAGCCCGGGGACAGGGATGGGATCTGGGGCCAACGTCCTGACTTTC. Amino acid sequence: CASSPGTGMGSGANVLTF.